This T cell receptor beta chain was identified in a study of T cell changes during pregnancy in multiple sclerosis. The V gene end was trimmed by 5 bases and the J gene end by 0 bases; junction bases not matched to a gene: 6. Germline assignment: CDR1 SGHRS and CDR2 YFSETQ. This CDR3 contains 17 residues. Sequencing was performed with immunoSEQ multiplex PCR; in TCRdb, only in-frame clones are kept and a portion is missing. The top ten clones hold roughly 2.2% of a sample with around 92,000 clones, 94% of them seen once. The material sequenced was peripheral blood, taken in the third trimester of pregnancy. The chain combines TRBV5-1 with TRBJ2-1; 12 nucleotides align to TRBD2. This TCR derives from a female donor with multiple sclerosis, enrolled in a pregnancy study. CDR3 sequence: CASRGLAGPSSYNEQFF. In nucleotides, the CDR3 is TGCGCCAGCAGAGGACTAGCGGGACCTAGCTCCTACAATGAGCAGTTCTTC.